The 25 T cell receptor beta chains given below trace back to one sample, sequenced in a study of PD-1 blockade in classical Hodgkin lymphoma. Time point of the sample: cycle 4 day 1 (C4D1), after less than 7 weeks of nivolumab. Relapse was seen in all patients after autologous stem cell transplantation, and brentuximab vedotin exposure was variable. The assay was immunoSEQ multiplex PCR, and TCRdb's table has in-frame clones only and misses some. The repertoire holds more than 90,000 clones, 78% seen once, with about 9.4% in the top ten. The sample in question was peripheral blood mononuclear cells (PBMCs), obtained before the fourth cycle of nivolumab. The receptors shown here come from a human donor with classical Hodgkin lymphoma.

The chain employs TRBV5-4 and TRBJ2-1; perhaps TRBD2 as D (7 bases). This CDR3 spans 15 amino acids. The V and J ends lost 4 bases and 6 bases respectively, with 17 bases between them. Germline values: CDR1 SGHNT, CDR2 YYREEE (reference sequence). Written as DNA, the CDR3 is TGTGCCAGCAGCAGGGGGGGGCCTTCCGTCAATGAGCAGTTCTTC. Protein sequence: CASSRGGPSVNEQFF.

J is TRBJ2-5 and V is TRBV5-5; TRBD1 is a possible D gene (5 bases). With 0 bases removed from V and 0 bases from J, the gap between germline ends came to 15 bases. The germline V gene has CDR1 SGHKS and CDR2 YYEKEE (reference sequence). The CDR3 consists of 17 residues. In DNA, the CDR3 is TGTGCCAGCAGCTTGGGGCAGGGATGGTATAACCAAGAGACCCAGTACTTC. Protein sequence: CASSLGQGWYNQETQYF.

The J gene is TRBJ2-2, the V gene TRBV2; the D gene is possibly TRBD1 (5 bases). This CDR3 contains 13 residues. Trimming removed 8 bases at V and 4 bases at J, with 11 bases between. Germline assignment: CDR1 SNHLY and CDR2 FYNNEI. CDR3 bases: TGTGCCAGCGGGGCAGAGAGCACCGGGGAGCTGTTTTTT. This sequence encodes CASGAESTGELFF.

The V and J genes are TRBV7-9 and TRBJ1-3; tentative D call: TRBD1 (6 bases). The CDR3 extends over 14 amino acids. CDR1 and CDR2 from the germline V gene are SEHNR and FQNEAQ (reference sequence). Trimming shortened V by 3 bases and J by 4 bases, and 10 bases separated the two germline ends. The CDR3 region is CASSLGTPGNTIYF. As DNA, the CDR3 is TGTGCCAGCAGCTTGGGGACACCCGGAAACACCATATATTTT.

The rearrangement links TRBV6-1 to TRBJ2-1, with 9 bases matching TRBD1. With V trimmed by 8 bases and J by 4 bases, 6 bases remained unmatched. The CDR3 loop spans 14 amino acids. Germline V CDR1 and CDR2: MNHNS, SASEGT. The CDR3: CASGGTGPYNEQFF. The CDR3 nucleotides read TGTGCCAGCGGGGGGACAGGGCCTTACAATGAGCAGTTCTTC.

The chain carries TRBV2 and TRBJ1-2; no definite D call. Germline lookup yields CDR1 SNHLY and CDR2 FYNNEI. The V gene lost 7 bases and the J gene lost 0 bases, with 12 bases spanning the gap. CDR3 length: 14 amino acids. CDR3 coding DNA: TGTGCCAGCACCTGGGAAGTAGCTAACTATGGCTACACCTTC. Amino acids: CASTWEVANYGYTF.

This clone was seen only once. The V and J genes are TRBV10-3 and TRBJ2-7; D tentatively fits TRBD1 or TRBD2 (6 bases each). Germline V CDR1 and CDR2: ENHRY, SYGVKD. This CDR3 region has 15 residues. The V gene lost 0 bases and the J gene lost 0 bases, with 9 bases spanning the gap. The CDR3 reads CAISESGGLSYEQYF. The CDR3 coding sequence is TGTGCCATCAGTGAGTCCGGGGGCCTCTCCTACGAGCAGTACTTC.

V usage is TRBV6-5 and J usage is TRBJ2-3; a weak D match, TRBD2 (6 bases). V shed 7 bases and J shed 3 bases, with 11 bases lying between them. CDR3 length: 13 amino acids. Germline assignment: CDR1 MNHEY and CDR2 SVGAGI. CDR3 amino acids: CASNGGETDTQYF. The CDR3, as DNA: TGTGCCAGCAACGGCGGGGAAACAGATACGCAGTATTTT.

This chain connects TRBV10-3 to TRBJ2-7; TRBD2 aligns across 7 bases. CDR1 and CDR2 from the germline V gene are ENHRY and SYGVKD. The CDR3 has 15 residues. The trim removed 5 bases at V and 0 bases at J, leaving 7 bases unmatched. The CDR3 here is CAISPSSGTSYEQYF. In DNA form, the CDR3 reads TGTGCCATCAGTCCTTCTAGCGGAACCTCCTACGAGCAGTACTTC.

V gene TRBV9 combines with J gene TRBJ1-4; TRBD1 matches at 7 bases. CDR3 length equals 16 residues. Germline V gene lookup returns CDR1 SGDLS and CDR2 YYNGEE. The J segment lost 5 bases and the V segment lost 4 bases, leaving 11 bases of the junction unmatched. CDR3 amino acids: CASSTGQASRNEKLFF. Written as DNA, the CDR3 is TGTGCCAGCAGCACCGGACAGGCGTCTAGAAATGAAAAACTGTTTTTT.

The CDR3 DNA reads TGTGCCATCAGTGGGGAAGGGACTAGCGGAACCGGGGAGCTGTTTTTT. Its protein product is CAISGEGTSGTGELFF. J is TRBJ2-2 and V is TRBV10-3, with 11 bases lining up with TRBD2. The CDR3 is made up of 16 amino acids. Germline assignment: CDR1 ENHRY and CDR2 SYGVKD. The J segment lost 5 bases and the V segment lost 4 bases, leaving 6 bases of the junction unmatched.

The chain links TRBV6-6 to TRBJ2-1, with D tentatively TRBD2 (6 bases). V was clipped by 5 bases and J by 7 bases, with 12 bases between them. The CDR3 has 13 residues. Germline CDR1 is MNHNY and CDR2 is SVGAGI (reference sequence). The CDR3 protein is CASSGGGANEQFF. CDR3 coding DNA: TGTGCCAGCAGTGGCGGAGGGGCTAATGAGCAGTTCTTC.

The chain is built from TRBV6-6 and TRBJ1-5; D call uncertain. There are 15 residues in the CDR3. V gave up 5 bases and J gave up 1 base, with 12 bases separating them. The germline gives CDR1 MNHNY, CDR2 SVGAGI (reference sequence). CDR3 sequence reads: CASSIGGVSNQPQHF. Written as DNA, the CDR3 is TGTGCCAGCAGTATCGGTGGGGTAAGCAATCAGCCCCAGCATTTT.

The V gene is TRBV6-5, the J gene TRBJ1-4; 8 nucleotides match TRBD1. This CDR3 has 15 residues. CDR1 and CDR2 from the germline V gene are MNHEY and SVGAGI. The junction had 7 bases not matched to a gene; V was cut back by 6 bases and J by 4 bases. The CDR3 DNA reads TGTGCCAGCAGCCGACAGGACAGGGATAATGAAAAACTGTTTTTT. Protein sequence: CASSRQDRDNEKLFF.

The chain recombines TRBV19 with TRBJ2-5; possibly TRBD2 for D (5 bases). The V end was cut by 0 bases, the J end by 5 bases, with 13 bases between. Germline CDR1 and CDR2: LNHDA and SQIVND (reference sequence). The CDR3 totals 15 residues. CDR3 nucleotides: TGTGCCAGTAGTATAGATCGGGATACGCGGGAGACCCAGTACTTC. It specifies CASSIDRDTRETQYF.

The V call is TRBV29-1, the J call TRBJ2-1; perhaps D is TRBD1 or TRBD2 (6 bases each). The CDR3 extends over 16 amino acids. Germline CDR1 reads SQVTM; CDR2 reads ANQGSEA. Trimming pared 3 bases from V and 5 bases from J, leaving 20 bases between. The CDR3 here is CSVDSGASDINNEQFF. DNA of the CDR3: TGCAGCGTTGACTCGGGGGCTAGCGACATAAACAATGAGCAGTTCTTC.

The rearrangement uses TRBV2 and TRBJ2-5; D might be TRBD1 or TRBD2, each matching 5 bases. V was clipped by 7 bases and J by 12 bases, with 21 bases between them. This CDR3 has 13 residues. Looked up from germline, CDR1 is SNHLY and CDR2 is FYNNEI. CDR3 sequence: CASKRDGTTSEYF. Written as DNA, the CDR3 is TGTGCCAGCAAAAGGGACGGAACTACCTCGGAGTACTTC.

The chain carries TRBV5-1 and TRBJ1-2; 7 nucleotides line up with TRBD1. Germline CDR1 SGHRS, CDR2 YFSETQ. V lost 2 bases to trimming and J lost 4 bases; unmatched junction nucleotides: 11. CDR3 length equals 16 residues. CDR3 loop: CASSLFPGAGGYGYTF. In DNA form, the CDR3 reads TGCGCCAGCAGCTTATTCCCTGGGGCAGGGGGCTATGGCTACACCTTC.

This clone was recorded a few times. This chain uses TRBV7-9 with TRBJ2-5, with TRBD1 matching 7 bases. This CDR3 region has 15 residues. Germline V gene data show CDR1 as SEHNR and CDR2 as FQNEAQ (reference sequence). The V gene end was trimmed by 1 base and the J gene end by 5 bases; junction bases not matched to a gene: 7. The CDR3 sequence: CASSLGGQSKETQYF. CDR3 bases: TGTGCCAGCAGCTTAGGGGGACAGTCTAAGGAGACCCAGTACTTC. Drawing the rest from reference TRBV7-9 and TRBJ2-5, the complete variable domain is DTGVSQNPRHKITKRGQNVTFRCDPISEHNRLYWYRQTLGQGPEFLTYFQNEAQLEKSRLLSDRFSAERPKGSFSTLEIQRTEQGDSAMYLCASSLGGQSKETQYFGPGTRLLVL.

The CDR3 spells CASSTWDKATNEKLFF. The CDR3 nucleotides are TGTGCCAGCAGTACCTGGGACAAAGCAACTAATGAAAAACTGTTTTTT. The chain has TRBV27 and TRBJ1-4, with TRBD1 as a possible D gene (6 bases). The CDR3 contains 16 residues. CDR1 is MNHEY and CDR2 is SMNVEV in the germline V gene (reference sequence). The V and J ends lost 5 bases and 0 bases respectively, with 13 bases between them.

The V and J genes are TRBV7-8 and TRBJ1-4; D is perhaps TRBD1 (5 bases). The V gene's germline CDR1 is SGHVS and CDR2 FQNEAQ. This CDR3 contains 14 residues. The V and J ends lost 5 bases and 8 bases respectively, with 15 bases between them. As DNA, the CDR3 is TGTGCCAGCAGCCCAGCAGGGCTGACCGAAAAACTGTTTTTT. Its translation is CASSPAGLTEKLFF. Full variable domain (rest looked up from reference TRBV7-8 and TRBJ1-4): GAGVSQSPRYKVAKRGQDVALRCDPISGHVSLFWYQQALGQGPEFLTYFQNEAQLDKSGLPSDRFFAERPEGSVSTLKIQRTQQEDSAVYLCASSPAGLTEKLFFGSGTQLSVL.

The chain carries TRBV6-5 and TRBJ1-1; perhaps TRBD1 as D (6 bases). Germline assignment: CDR1 MNHEY and CDR2 SVGAGI. V was clipped by 6 bases and J by 4 bases, with 12 bases between them. The CDR3 runs 13 residues. CDR3 sequence reads: CASRVGGATEAFF. In nucleotides, the CDR3 is TGTGCCAGCAGGGTGGGGGGGGCCACTGAAGCTTTCTTT.

J is TRBJ1-4 and V is TRBV6-1; D gene unclear. The CDR3 length is 14 residues. Trimming stripped 8 bases from V and 4 bases from J, with 14 bases between. The germline CDR1 and CDR2 sequences are MNHNS and SASEGT. CDR3 region: CASQGQKVNEKLFF. CDR3 in DNA: TGTGCCAGCCAAGGGCAGAAGGTTAATGAAAAACTGTTTTTT.

This sequence joins TRBV5-1 and TRBJ2-2; D is undetermined. V was pared by 2 bases and J by 2 bases, with 10 bases between. The CDR3 totals 15 residues. CDR1 SGHRS and CDR2 YFSETQ come from the germline V gene. CDR3 in amino acids: CASSFGQTNTGELFF. The CDR3 bases are TGCGCCAGCAGCTTCGGTCAGACCAACACCGGGGAGCTGTTTTTT.

The genes are TRBV18 and TRBJ1-5, with 9 bases fitting TRBD1. This CDR3 has 14 amino acids. Germline trimming cut 6 bases from V and 4 bases from J; bases unmatched to any gene: 4. Germline V gives CDR1 KGHSH, CDR2 LQKENI. The CDR3 DNA is TGTGCCAGCTCCAGGACAGGGGAGAATCAGCCCCAGCATTTT. It is translated as CASSRTGENQPQHF.